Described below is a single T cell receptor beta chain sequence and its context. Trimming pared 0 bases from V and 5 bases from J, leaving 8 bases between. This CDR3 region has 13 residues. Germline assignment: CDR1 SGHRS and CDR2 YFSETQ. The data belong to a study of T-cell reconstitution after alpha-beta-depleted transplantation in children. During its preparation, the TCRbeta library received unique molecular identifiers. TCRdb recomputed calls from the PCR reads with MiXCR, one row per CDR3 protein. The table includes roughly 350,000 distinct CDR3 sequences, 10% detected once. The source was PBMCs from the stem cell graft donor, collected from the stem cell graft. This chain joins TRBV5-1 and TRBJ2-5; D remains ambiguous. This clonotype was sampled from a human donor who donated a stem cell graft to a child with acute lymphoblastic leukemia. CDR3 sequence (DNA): TGCGCCAGCAGCTTGGCCGCCGGGGAGACCCAGTACTTC. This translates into CASSLAAGETQYF.